One sample yielded the 24 T cell receptor beta chains listed below, sequenced in a study of CD8+ T cells in alopecia areata. The sample's treatment: oral pan-JAK inhibitor, 5-10 mg twice daily. RNA was extracted and reverse transcribed into cDNA as the sequencing template. The method was immunoSEQ multiplex PCR; TCRdb's version includes in-frame clones alone and lacks a portion of them. The profile shows 95,000 to 100,000 clones, 55% to 75% of them singletons. The specimen was CD8+ T cells sorted from blood, collected at approximately week 55, from a patient treated with tofacitinib. The source of these receptors is a human donor with alopecia areata.

Turning to this clone: One end of the junction does not line up with germline, which may come from a read error. The chain joins TRBV7-7 to TRBJ2-2; possible D gene TRBD1, 5 bases. The CDR3 contains 17 residues. Per germline, CDR1 SSHAT and CDR2 FNYEAQ (reference sequence). The CDR3 DNA reads TGTGCTAGCAGCTTTTTTATCCACCCCAGGGACACCGGGGAGCTGTTTTTT. Amino acid sequence: CASSFFIHPRDTGELFF.

CDR3 coding DNA: TGCAGCGTTGAAAATTTAGAGGGGGTATCGTACGAGCAGTACTTC. Protein sequence: CSVENLEGVSYEQYF. The rearrangement joins TRBV29-1 to TRBJ2-7; tentatively, D is TRBD1 (6 bases). The V gene's germline CDR1 is SQVTM and CDR2 ANQGSEA. Between the trimmed V and J ends, which lost 2 bases and 4 bases, there was a span of 18 bases. CDR3 length: 15 amino acids.

With regard to this clone: One end of the junction is discordant with germline, which a read error may explain. The chain links TRBV7-7 to TRBJ2-2; 7 bases fit TRBD1. Germline values: CDR1 SSHAT, CDR2 FNYEAQ (reference sequence). The CDR3 sequence is 12 residues long. CDR3 in amino acids: CASRDSSGELFF. As DNA, the CDR3 is TGTGCTAGCAGGGACAGTTCCGGGGAGCTGTTTTTT.

This chain links TRBV6-6 with TRBJ2-7, with D possibly matching TRBD1 (6 bases). Trimming shortened V by 2 bases and J by 3 bases, and 11 bases separated the two germline ends. The CDR3 contains 14 residues. Germline CDR1 and CDR2: MNHNY and SVGAGI (reference sequence). Written as DNA, the CDR3 is TGTGCCAGCAGTTACGGACAGACTTTCTACGAGCAGTACTTC. Translated: CASSYGQTFYEQYF.

V usage is TRBV11-3 and J usage is TRBJ2-7; TRBD2 matches 13 bases. In germline, CDR1 is SGHNT, CDR2 YENEEA. The CDR3 is 16 residues long. V dropped 5 bases and J dropped 4; count of bases not matched to a gene: 8. The CDR3: CASSQWTSGGQYEQYF. The CDR3 nucleotides read TGTGCCAGCAGCCAATGGACTAGCGGGGGACAGTACGAGCAGTACTTC.

The chain carries TRBV10-3 and TRBJ1-1; 7 bases map to TRBD1. The junction had 11 bases not matched to a gene; V was cut back by 3 bases and J by 1 base. Looked up from germline, CDR1 is ENHRY and CDR2 is SYGVKD. This CDR3 has 17 amino acids. The CDR3 DNA sequence: TGTGCCATCAGTGATGGATGGGGGACAGAGCCGAACACTGAAGCTTTCTTT. Its translation is CAISDGWGTEPNTEAFF.

This clone was observed a handful of times. The chain uses TRBV29-1 and TRBJ1-2; 7 bases fit TRBD1. The CDR3 contains 13 residues. Germline CDR1 and CDR2: SQVTM and ANQGSEA. With V trimmed by 4 bases and J by 5 bases, 7 bases remained unmatched. As DNA, the CDR3 is TGCAGCGTTGGGTGGGACAGAGTTTATGGCTACACCTTC. It yields the protein CSVGWDRVYGYTF.

The chain combines TRBV30 with TRBJ1-2, with D possibly matching TRBD1 (5 bases). Trimming left V 5 bases short and J 8 bases short, with 15 bases between. The CDR3 extends over 12 amino acids. Per germline, CDR1 GTSNPN and CDR2 SVGIG (reference sequence). This chain's CDR3 is CAWQGDEEGYTF. DNA of the CDR3: TGTGCCTGGCAGGGTGACGAGGAAGGCTACACCTTC.

This chain links TRBV11-2 with TRBJ2-7; possible D gene TRBD2, 5 bases. The CDR3 consists of 12 residues. Germline CDR1 is SGHAT and CDR2 is FQNNGV. Trimming cost V 2 bases and J 5 bases, with 7 bases left between them. The CDR3 sequence is CASSLRTDEQYF. As DNA, the CDR3 is TGTGCCAGCAGCTTACGGACTGACGAGCAGTACTTC.

The genes are TRBV30 and TRBJ2-5, with 10 nucleotides matching TRBD2. The DNA end is more similar to TRBJ2-7, so the J call may be wrong. The CDR3 spans 15 residues. Germline assignment: CDR1 GTSNPN and CDR2 SVGIG (reference sequence). For the CDR3, the DNA is TGTGCCTGGAGCGGTAGCGGGGGGAACTACTACGAGCAGTACTTC. Protein: CAWSGSGGNYYEQYF.

The chain has TRBV2 and TRBJ1-5; tentative D call: TRBD1 (5 bases). Germline CDR1 SNHLY, CDR2 FYNNEI. Trimming stripped 3 bases from V and 4 bases from J, with 10 bases between. The CDR3 sequence is 14 residues long. For the CDR3, the DNA is TGTGCCAGCAGTGAGGGGCAGGGTAATCAGCCCCAGCATTTT. Its translation is CASSEGQGNQPQHF.

DNA of the CDR3: TGTGCCAGCAAATCGGGACCCGGGCCCTACGAGCAGTACTTC. It encodes CASKSGPGPYEQYF. The chain uses TRBV27 and TRBJ2-7; perhaps D is TRBD1 or TRBD2 (5 bases each). The CDR3 totals 14 residues. CDR1 and CDR2 from the germline V gene are MNHEY and SMNVEV (reference sequence). The ends were cut back, 7 bases at V and 2 bases at J, with 15 bases in the middle.

This rearrangement joins TRBV4-1 to TRBJ2-7; 8 positions match TRBD1. The ends lost 4 bases at V and 3 bases at J; junction bases unmatched: 11. Germline CDR1 reads MGHRA; CDR2 reads YSYEKL. The CDR3 sequence is 16 residues long. CDR3 loop: CASSLLRGPRHYEQYF. DNA for the CDR3: TGCGCCAGCAGCCTACTCAGGGGGCCGAGACACTACGAGCAGTACTTC.

The V call is TRBV7-6, the J call TRBJ2-3, with 11 bases identical to TRBD1. Germline trimming cut 4 bases from V and 1 base from J; bases unmatched to any gene: 4. The CDR3 is 16 amino acids. Germline CDR1 reads SGHVS; CDR2 reads FNYEAQ. Written as DNA, the CDR3 is TGTGCCAGCAGCTCGGACAGGGGGCGCCGCACAGATACGCAGTATTTT. It encodes CASSSDRGRRTDTQYF.

The chain combines TRBV5-6 with TRBJ2-1; D possibly uses TRBD1 or TRBD2 (5 bases each). Germline lookup yields CDR1 SGHDT and CDR2 YYEEEE. Deletions cut 3 bases from V and 7 bases from J, with 5 bases between. The CDR3 has 11 amino acids. CDR3 DNA sequence: TGTGCCAGCAGCTGGGGGAATGAGCAGTTCTTC. Its translation: CASSWGNEQFF.

The chain employs TRBV6-1 and TRBJ2-7; D gene unclear. Germline values: CDR1 MNHNS, CDR2 SASEGT. CDR3 size: 11 residues. The V and J ends lost 3 bases and 3 bases respectively, with 3 bases between them. The CDR3 DNA reads TGTGCCAGCAGTGACGACTACGAGCAGTACTTC. It specifies CASSDDYEQYF.

The chain has TRBV7-8 and TRBJ1-2; a possible D gene is TRBD1 (6 bases). With 5 bases removed from V and 7 bases from J, the gap between germline ends came to 20 bases. CDR1 is SGHVS and CDR2 is FQNEAQ in the germline V gene. The CDR3 extends over 15 amino acids. The chain's CDR3 is CASSLQIGTLFGYTF. In DNA, the CDR3 is TGTGCCAGCAGCCTCCAAATCGGGACACTTTTTGGCTACACCTTC.

The table lists this clone with a few counts. J is TRBJ2-2 and V is TRBV6-6; D possibly matches TRBD1 or TRBD2 (5 bases each). Germline V lookup: CDR1 MNHNY, CDR2 SVGAGI (reference sequence). The CDR3 runs 10 residues. With 11 bases removed from V and 5 bases from J, the gap between germline ends came to 6 bases. The CDR3: CAGGTGELFF. The CDR3 DNA sequence: TGTGCCGGGGGTACCGGGGAGCTGTTTTTT.

The count of this clone is one. The chain employs TRBV6-5 and TRBJ1-2; possible D gene TRBD1, 5 bases. The CDR3 runs to 13 residues. Germline-derived CDR1 and CDR2 are MNHEY and SVGAGI. V gave up 7 bases and J gave up 7 bases, with 16 bases separating them. The CDR3 nucleotides read TGTGCCAGCACCCAAGGGGAAGGGGTTGGCTACACCTTC. It codes for CASTQGEGVGYTF.

The J gene is TRBJ2-1, the V gene TRBV5-4; D is perhaps TRBD2 (5 bases). V was shortened by 4 bases and J by 9 bases, with 11 bases between the two germline ends. CDR3 length: 12 residues. Looked up from germline, CDR1 is SGHNT and CDR2 is YYREEE (reference sequence). The CDR3 here is CASSPAGVEQFF. For the CDR3, the DNA is TGTGCCAGCAGCCCGGCCGGGGTTGAGCAGTTCTTC.

This rearrangement joins TRBV27 to TRBJ2-5; D may be TRBD1 or TRBD2 (5 bases each). Deletions cut 1 base from V and 5 bases from J, with 14 bases between. Germline V gives CDR1 MNHEY, CDR2 SMNVEV (reference sequence). This CDR3 has 15 residues. The CDR3 DNA reads as TGTGCCAGCAGTTTATACCCGGGGCTCGACGAGACCCAGTACTTC. Its protein product is CASSLYPGLDETQYF.

The gene calls are TRBV2 and TRBJ2-3, with D unresolved. The CDR3 is made up of 10 amino acids. Trimming pared 8 bases from V and 4 bases from J, leaving 4 bases between. Germline-derived CDR1 and CDR2 are SNHLY and FYNNEI. In DNA form, the CDR3 reads TGTGCCAGCGAGGCAGATACGCAGTATTTT. Protein sequence: CASEADTQYF.

A few counts support this clone. V gene TRBV27 combines with J gene TRBJ2-7, with 9 bases identical to TRBD2. The CDR3 spans 17 residues. V was clipped by 6 bases and J by 0 bases; unmatched bases: 12. Germline CDR1 reads MNHEY; CDR2 reads SMNVEV (reference sequence). CDR3 sequence: CASSSALSGGSSYEQYF. CDR3 sequence (DNA): TGTGCCAGCAGCTCCGCCCTAAGCGGGGGGAGCTCCTACGAGCAGTACTTC.

The rearrangement uses TRBV20-1 and TRBJ2-1; D unclear. V was clipped by 6 bases and J by 5 bases, with 8 bases between them. This CDR3 has 11 residues. Germline-derived CDR1 and CDR2 are DFQATT and SNEGSKA (reference sequence). In DNA, the CDR3 is TGCAGTGCCCTACTTAACAATGAGCAGTTCTTC. Amino acid sequence: CSALLNNEQFF.